This section outlines one T cell receptor (beta chain) sequence together with its context. The antigen it binds to is not known. No qualities accompany the bases; no much larger clone lies one base away. The germline V gene supplies CDR1 LGHNA and CDR2 YSLEER. Its CDR3 holds 14 amino acids, cysteine through phenylalanine. Just the 42-base CDR3 DNA is kept, in frame starting at base 1. V is pruned by 2 bases and J by 3 bases, leaving 1 base of the junction without a gene match. The method behind the library was the immunoSEQ multiplex PCR assay. TCRdb re-hosts the immuneACCESS table, in-frame sequences only. Its copies lack some clones; in the studies checked, an unresolved V gene accounts for under half of them, and the cause for the rest is not known. The sample table lists 38,000 or so clones, roughly nine tenths of them with a count of one. The ten largest make up 1% to 1.5% of the sample. The sample originates from a study of T cell changes during pregnancy in multiple sclerosis (dated by TCRdb to between 2018 and 2021). Regarding the study in general: In women with multiple sclerosis, the researchers looked at how the T cell repertoire shifted as pregnancy progressed.

The sequence was obtained from a female donor with multiple sclerosis, enrolled in a pregnancy study. The material was peripheral blood, obtained before pregnancy. The chain employs TRBV4-3 and TRBJ1-1; 9 central bases correspond to TRBD1. The CDR3 region has the sequence CASSQRTGDTEAFF. The DNA sequence follows: TGCGCCAGCAGCCAACGGACAGGGGACACTGAAGCTTTCTTT.